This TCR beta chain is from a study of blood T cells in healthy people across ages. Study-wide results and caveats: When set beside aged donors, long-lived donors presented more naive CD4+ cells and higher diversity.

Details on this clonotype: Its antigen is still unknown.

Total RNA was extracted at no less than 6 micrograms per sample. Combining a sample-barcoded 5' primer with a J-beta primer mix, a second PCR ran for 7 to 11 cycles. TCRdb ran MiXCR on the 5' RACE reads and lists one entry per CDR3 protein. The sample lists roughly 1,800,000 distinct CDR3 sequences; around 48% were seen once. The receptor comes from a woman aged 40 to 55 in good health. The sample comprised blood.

The CDR3 loop is CASSQPQVGGSPLHF. CDR3 DNA: TGTGCCAGCAGCCAACCCCAGGTAGGGGGTTCACCCCTCCACTTT. The chain carries TRBV3-1 and TRBJ1-6, with a weak D call TRBD1 (6 bases). Trimming shortened V by 2 bases and J by 9 bases, and 14 bases separated the two germline ends. The CDR3 has 15 amino acids. Germline loops: CDR1 LGHDT, CDR2 YNNKEL (reference sequence). Supplemented by reference TRBV3-1 and TRBJ1-6, the full variable domain reads DTAVSQTPKYLVTQMGNDKSIKCEQNLGHDTMYWYKQDSKKFLKIMFSYNNKELIINETVPNRFSPKSPDKAHLNLHINSLELGDSAVYFCASSQPQVGGSPLHFGNGTRLTVT.